Described below is a single T cell receptor (beta chain) sequence and its context. Primers for the PCR totalled 60 Vbeta and 13 Jbeta. Sequencing was performed with immunoSEQ multiplex PCR; in TCRdb, only in-frame clones are kept and a portion is missing. The sample contains around 150,000 clones, 86% of which appear only once. Per germline, CDR1 SGHRS and CDR2 YFSETQ. This CDR3 has 14 residues. V was trimmed by 4 bases and J by 0 bases, leaving 11 bases between them. The source of the sample is a study of cytomegalovirus exposure and HLA in healthy donors. The specimen sequenced was PBMCs. The V gene is TRBV5-1, the J gene TRBJ2-7, with D unclear. The source of this sequence is a woman aged 18-29 years in good health and CMV-seronegative. Here the CDR3 reads CASSPLGSSYEQYF. The CDR3, as DNA: TGCGCCAGCAGCCCGCTAGGCTCCTCCTACGAGCAGTACTTC.